Listed here are 15 T cell receptor beta chains from one sample, sequenced in a study of blood T cell repertoires in COVID-19. Method: immunoSEQ multiplex PCR; TCRdb's copy keeps in-frame clones and lacks some. The profile shows fewer than 350,000 clones, about 82% of them singletons. The sequenced material came from peripheral blood. Receptors were obtained from a woman between 45 and 60 years old with active or convalescent COVID-19.

The chain couples TRBV5-3 to TRBJ2-5; 15 nucleotides line up with TRBD2. TRBV5-3 is marked as an open reading frame, function uncertain. Unmatched junction bases numbered 10, after V lost 0 bases and J lost 1 base. The CDR3 has 20 amino acids. CDR3 residues: CARSLASGTSGRSSQETQYF. The CDR3 DNA sequence: TGTGCCAGAAGCTTGGCATCCGGGACTAGCGGGAGGTCCTCCCAAGAGACCCAGTACTTC.

The chain has TRBV7-9 and TRBJ1-4, with 9 bases fitting TRBD1. V lost 3 bases and J lost 5; bases outside the gene matches: 4. CDR1 and CDR2 from the germline V gene are SEHNR and FQNEAQ (reference sequence). The CDR3 runs to 15 residues. In DNA, the CDR3 is TGTGCCAGCAGCTTTGGGGACAGGGAAAATGAAAAACTGTTTTTT. Translating gives CASSFGDRENEKLFF.

This sequence joins TRBV3-1 (or the pseudogene TRBV3-2) and TRBJ1-6; D perhaps matches TRBD1 (6 bases). The germline V gene encodes CDR1 LGHDT and CDR2 YNNKEL (reference sequence). The length of the CDR3 is 13 residues. V was shortened by 6 bases and J by 11 bases, with 14 bases between the two germline ends. The chain's CDR3 is CASRPGTTTPLHF. The CDR3 DNA is TGTGCCAGCAGGCCGGGGACAACAACACCCCTCCACTTT.

About this clone itself: Other DNA sequences in the sample encode the same CDR3. The V gene is TRBV5-1, the J gene TRBJ1-1, with D unresolved. In germline, CDR1 is SGHRS, CDR2 YFSETQ. Trimming took 0 bases from V and 0 from J, leaving 6 bases between them. The CDR3 totals 14 residues. In DNA form, the CDR3 reads TGCGCCAGCAGCTTGGGAGGCATGAACACTGAAGCTTTCTTT. Protein product: CASSLGGMNTEAFF.

The CDR3 loop is CASSLKRTGELFF. CDR3 in DNA: TGTGCCAGCAGCTTAAAGAGGACCGGGGAGCTGTTTTTT. This chain connects TRBV11-1 to TRBJ2-2; no reliable D call. Germline CDR1 and CDR2: SGHAT and FQDESV (reference sequence). With 2 bases removed from V and 5 bases from J, the gap between germline ends came to 6 bases. The CDR3 is 13 residues long. Combining the CDR3 with reference TRBV11-1 and TRBJ2-2 gives the whole variable domain EAEVAQSPRYKITEKSQAVAFWCDPISGHATLYWYRQILGQGPELLVQFQDESVVDDSQLPKDRFSAERLKGVDSTLKIQPAELGDSAMYLCASSLKRTGELFFGEGSRLTVL.

The V and J genes are TRBV30 and TRBJ1-4, with 8 bases lining up with TRBD1. V gave up 5 bases and J gave up 10 bases; unmatched junction bases: 12. Germline CDR1 and CDR2: GTSNPN and SVGIG (reference sequence). The CDR3 runs 14 residues. CDR3 DNA sequence: TGTGCCTGGGGGGTGGGACAGGTTGAGAGAAAACTGTTTTTT. Translation gives CAWGVGQVERKLFF. Using reference TRBV30 and TRBJ1-4 for the parts outside the CDR3, the full variable domain is SQTIHQWPATLVQPVGSPLSLECTVEGTSNPNLYWYRQAAGRGLQLLFYSVGIGQISSEVPQNLSASRPQDRQFILSSKKLLLSDSGFYLCAWGVGQVERKLFFGSGTQLSVL.

This clone showed up just once. The V and J genes are TRBV2 and TRBJ2-7; D might be TRBD2 (5 bases). Per germline, CDR1 SNHLY and CDR2 FYNNEI. The CDR3 contains 14 residues. V was shortened by 6 bases and J by 2 bases, with 14 bases between the two germline ends. Here the CDR3 reads CASRARPTTYEQYF. CDR3 nucleotide sequence: TGTGCCAGCAGGGCCCGACCGACTACCTACGAGCAGTACTTC.

The chain has TRBV19 and TRBJ2-2, with a possible D match to TRBD1 (5 bases). The V and J ends lost 2 bases and 0 bases respectively, with 13 bases between them. The CDR3 sequence is 17 residues long. The germline V gene encodes CDR1 LNHDA and CDR2 SQIVND (reference sequence). The CDR3 loop reads CASSIRRQTANTGELFF. Here the CDR3 DNA reads TGTGCCAGTAGTATACGGAGACAGACCGCGAACACCGGGGAGCTGTTTTTT.

The chain has TRBV4-2 and TRBJ2-7; D unresolved. CDR1 and CDR2 (germline): LGHNA, YNFKEQ. CDR3 length: 15 amino acids. The V end lost 0 bases, the J end lost 0 bases, and 9 bases lay between the germline ends. CDR3 nucleotides: TGTGCCAGCAGCCAAGATCGAGCTTCCTCCTACGAGCAGTACTTC. It is translated as CASSQDRASSYEQYF.

The V gene is TRBV10-3, the J gene TRBJ1-2; TRBD1 matches at 9 bases. The CDR3 covers 17 residues. Germline V gene data show CDR1 as ENHRY and CDR2 as SYGVKD. V was clipped by 7 bases and J by 6 bases; unmatched bases: 18. The CDR3, as DNA: TGTGCCATCAATCCCGGGACAGGGTCTGGCGCGATAGATGGCTACACCTTC. Translation: CAINPGTGSGAIDGYTF.

The chain is built from TRBV18 and TRBJ1-3, with D perhaps TRBD1 (6 bases). The germline V and J ends were trimmed by 5 bases and 0 bases, with 8 bases remaining between them. CDR1 is KGHSH and CDR2 is LQKENI in the germline V gene. The CDR3 length is 14 residues. The CDR3 DNA reads as TGTGCCAGCTCATCAGGGGACTCTGGAAACACCATATATTTT. Protein: CASSSGDSGNTIYF. Combining the CDR3 with reference TRBV18 and TRBJ1-3 gives the whole variable domain NAGVMQNPRHLVRRRGQEARLRCSPMKGHSHVYWYRQLPEEGLKFMVYLQKENIIDESGMPKERFSAEFPKEGPSILRIQQVVRGDSAAYFCASSSGDSGNTIYFGEGSWLTVV.

CDR3 DNA: TGTGCCACCAGCAGAGATGGGACTCGGGGTGAAAAACTGTTTTTT. Translation gives CATSRDGTRGEKLFF. The chain recombines TRBV15 with TRBJ1-4, with D possibly matching TRBD1 (5 bases). Between the trimmed V and J ends, which lost 0 bases and 7 bases, there was a span of 12 bases. The CDR3 contains 15 residues. Germline V gene data show CDR1 as LNHNV and CDR2 as YYDKDF (reference sequence).

The rearrangement links TRBV25-1 to TRBJ1-6, with TRBD1 as a possible D gene (5 bases). The CDR3 consists of 15 residues. The germline V and J ends were trimmed by 3 bases and 3 bases, with 9 bases remaining between them. Germline loops: CDR1 MGHDK, CDR2 SYGVNS. CDR3: CASSDSGGYNSPLHF. The CDR3 DNA reads TGTGCCAGCAGTGATTCGGGGGGCTATAATTCACCCCTCCACTTT. Together with reference TRBV25-1 and TRBJ1-6, the CDR3 gives the full variable domain: EADIYQTPRYLVIGTGKKITLECSQTMGHDKMYWYQQDPGMELHLIHYSYGVNSTEKGDLSSESTVSRIRTEHFPLTLESARPSHTSQYLCASSDSGGYNSPLHFGNGTRLTVT.

This clone was recorded a few times. The V and J genes are TRBV7-9 and TRBJ2-7, with D perhaps TRBD1 (6 bases). The CDR3 runs to 15 residues. Trimming shortened V by 8 bases and J by 3 bases, and 20 bases separated the two germline ends. Germline loops: CDR1 SEHNR, CDR2 FQNEAQ (reference sequence). Written as DNA, the CDR3 is TGTGCCAGCTCAACCACCAGACAGGCCCTCTACGAGCAGTACTTC. Residues: CASSTTRQALYEQYF. The variable domain in full, with the rest retrieved from reference TRBV7-9 and TRBJ2-7, is DTGVSQNPRHKITKRGQNVTFRCDPISEHNRLYWYRQTLGQGPEFLTYFQNEAQLEKSRLLSDRFSAERPKGSFSTLEIQRTEQGDSAMYLCASSTTRQALYEQYFGPGTRLTVT.

The table lists this clone with a few counts. The chain couples TRBV11-2 to TRBJ1-2, with TRBD1 as a possible D gene (6 bases). V lost 4 bases to trimming and J lost 2 bases, with 11 bases between them. Germline V lookup: CDR1 SGHAT, CDR2 FQNNGV. The CDR3 totals 14 residues. CDR3 protein: CASSSTTGNYGYTF. In DNA form, the CDR3 reads TGTGCCAGCAGCTCCACTACAGGGAACTATGGCTACACCTTC.